This entry is about one TCR beta chain. Its target is not known. All the people who gave samples were healthy bone marrow donors. This PCR relied on a set of 60 Vbeta primers and 13 Jbeta primers. TCRdb keeps only in-frame clones here, not all; method: immunoSEQ multiplex PCR. This sample has 79,000 or so clones, with around 72% found just once. This sample is drawn from a study of cytomegalovirus exposure and HLA in healthy donors. Study context: Earlier work reported 117 million unique TCR beta sequences from 180 million or so T cells. Study-wide points: Productive rates of about 90% or about 30% were seen for most TCR beta V segments in an earlier analysis. 16,951 TCR beta sequences were associated with HLA alleles at 0.05 false discovery rate in a later analysis.

CDR3 length: 16 amino acids. Germline V CDR1 and CDR2: SGHRS, YFSETQ. V was clipped by 7 bases and J by 7 bases, with 21 bases between them. Input material: PBMCs. This sequence originates from a woman in her thirties or forties in good health and CMV-seropositive. V usage is TRBV5-1 and J usage is TRBJ1-6; D is undetermined. The CDR3 loop is CASLPSPGSFNSPLHF. The DNA for the CDR3 is TGCGCCAGCCTCCCATCCCCCGGGAGCTTCAATTCACCCCTCCACTTT.